The present entry profiles one TCR beta chain with its context. Its antigen is as yet unknown. The CDR3 length is 13 residues. Per the germline V gene, CDR1 is MNHNY and CDR2 is SVGAGI (reference sequence). J gave up 11 bases and V 5 bases, and 5 bases lay outside the gene matches. The data originate from a study of cytomegalovirus exposure and HLA in healthy donors. Findings and limits, study-wide: Rates of TCR association differed by HLA locus in a later analysis, with DRB1 highest and HLA-C lowest.

Primers: 60 Vbeta forward and 13 Jbeta reverse. Profiling relied on immunoSEQ multiplex PCR, and the TCRdb table lists in-frame clones only, not all of them. Here the sample spans about 170,000 clones, around four fifths being singletons. The J gene is TRBJ2-3, the V gene TRBV6-6; TRBD2 matches 12 bases. The sample taken for sequencing was PBMCs. The sequence derives from a boy between 2 and 10 years old in good health and CMV-seronegative. The CDR3 protein is CASSRTSGNEQYF. Written as DNA, the CDR3 is TGTGCCAGCAGTCGGACTAGCGGGAATGAGCAGTATTTT.